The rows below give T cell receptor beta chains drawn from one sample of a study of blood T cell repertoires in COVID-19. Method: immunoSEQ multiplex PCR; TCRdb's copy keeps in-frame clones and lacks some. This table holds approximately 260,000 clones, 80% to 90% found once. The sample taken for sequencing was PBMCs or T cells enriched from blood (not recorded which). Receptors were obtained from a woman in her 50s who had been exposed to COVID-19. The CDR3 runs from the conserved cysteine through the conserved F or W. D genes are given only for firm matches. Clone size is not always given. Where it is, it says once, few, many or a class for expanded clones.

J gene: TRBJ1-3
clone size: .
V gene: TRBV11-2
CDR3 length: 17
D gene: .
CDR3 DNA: TGTGCCAGCAGCTTAGATCCAACAGGTGCTGCTGGAAACACCATATATTTT
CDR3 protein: CASSLDPTGAAGNTIYF

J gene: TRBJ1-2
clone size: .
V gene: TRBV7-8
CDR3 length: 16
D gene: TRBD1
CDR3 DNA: TGTGCCAGCAGCTTAAATCCGGGACAGGGGGTCTATGGCTACACCTTC
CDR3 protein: CASSLNPGQGVYGYTF

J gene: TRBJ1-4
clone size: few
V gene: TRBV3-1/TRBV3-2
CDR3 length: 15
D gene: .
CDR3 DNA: TGTGCCAGCAGCCATTCGCAAGGGACTACGGAAAAACTGTTTTTT
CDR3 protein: CASSHSQGTTEKLFF

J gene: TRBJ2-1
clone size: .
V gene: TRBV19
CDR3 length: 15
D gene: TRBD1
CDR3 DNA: TGTGCCAGTAGTAGGCATCCGGGACAGAGCTATGAGCAGTTCTTC
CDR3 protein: CASSRHPGQSYEQFF

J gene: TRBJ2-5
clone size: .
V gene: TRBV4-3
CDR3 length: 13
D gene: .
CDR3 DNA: TGCGCCAGCAGCCAAGGGAGGAGGGAGACCCAGTACTTC
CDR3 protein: CASSQGRRETQYF

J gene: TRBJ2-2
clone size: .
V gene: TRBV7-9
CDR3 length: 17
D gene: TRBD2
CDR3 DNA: TGTGCCAGCAGCCGCTTCGAAGCGGGGGTGAACACCGGGGAGCTGTTTTTT
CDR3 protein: CASSRFEAGVNTGELFF

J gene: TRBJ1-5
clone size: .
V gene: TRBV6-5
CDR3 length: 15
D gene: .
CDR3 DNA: TGTGCCAGCAATGCTTATCCAGGGTTCAATCAGCCCCAGCATTTT
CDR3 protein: CASNAYPGFNQPQHF

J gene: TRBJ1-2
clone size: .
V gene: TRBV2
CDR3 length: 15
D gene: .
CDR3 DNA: TGTGCCAGCAAGGGCCCCGGGCCAGGGGCCTATGGCTACACCTTC
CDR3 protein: CASKGPGPGAYGYTF

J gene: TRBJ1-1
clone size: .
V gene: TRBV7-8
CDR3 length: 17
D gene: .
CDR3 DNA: TGTGCCAGCAGCTTAGCGCTTTCCCGCGGACGGGGCACTGAAGCTTTCTTT
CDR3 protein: CASSLALSRGRGTEAFF

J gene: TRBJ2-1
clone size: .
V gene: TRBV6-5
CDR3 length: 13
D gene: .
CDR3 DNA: TGTGCCAGCAGTTACGGCGGCTACAATGAGCAGTTCTTC
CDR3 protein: CASSYGGYNEQFF

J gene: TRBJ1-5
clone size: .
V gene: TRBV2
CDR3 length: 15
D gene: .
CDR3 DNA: TGTGCCAGCAGTGAAGCCGCACAGGGCCATCAGCCCCAGCATTTT
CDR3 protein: CASSEAAQGHQPQHF

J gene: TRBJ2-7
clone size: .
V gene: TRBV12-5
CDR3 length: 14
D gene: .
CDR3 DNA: TGTGCTAGTGGTTTGGGTGCGGTCTCCTACGAGCAGTACTTC
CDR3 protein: CASGLGAVSYEQYF

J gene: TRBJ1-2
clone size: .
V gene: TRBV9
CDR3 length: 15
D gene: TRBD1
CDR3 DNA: TGTGCCAGCAGCCCTTCAGGAGCGACAGGGGAGGGCTACACCTTC
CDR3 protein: CASSPSGATGEGYTF

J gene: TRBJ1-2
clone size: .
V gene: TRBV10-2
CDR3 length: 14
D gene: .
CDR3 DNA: TGCGCCAGCAGTGACGGGGTAAGGGAAGGAGGCTACACCTTC
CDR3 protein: CASSDGVREGGYTF

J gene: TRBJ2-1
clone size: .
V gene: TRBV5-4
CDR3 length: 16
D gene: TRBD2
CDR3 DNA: TGTGCCAGCACCCCCGATGGCGGGGGGGCGCCAAGAGAGCAGTTCTTC
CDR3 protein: CASTPDGGGAPREQFF

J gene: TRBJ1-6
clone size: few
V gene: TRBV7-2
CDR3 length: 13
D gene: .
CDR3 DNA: TGTGCCAGCAGCGCGATAGGGGGGGCACCCCTCCACTTT
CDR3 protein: CASSAIGGAPLHF

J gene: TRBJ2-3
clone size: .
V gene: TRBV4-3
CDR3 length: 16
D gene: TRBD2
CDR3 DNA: TGCGCCAGCAGCCAGCGACTAGCGGGGGACACAGATACGCAGTATTTT
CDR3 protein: CASSQRLAGDTDTQYF

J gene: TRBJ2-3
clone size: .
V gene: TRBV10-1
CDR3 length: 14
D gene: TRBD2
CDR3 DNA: TGCGCCAGCATTTACACTAGCGTTGCAGATACGCAGTATTTT
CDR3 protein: CASIYTSVADTQYF

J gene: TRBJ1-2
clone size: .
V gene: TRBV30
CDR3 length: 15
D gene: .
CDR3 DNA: TGTGCCTGGAGTTCTCGTGGGCAGACCGTTTATGGCTACACCTTC
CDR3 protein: CAWSSRGQTVYGYTF

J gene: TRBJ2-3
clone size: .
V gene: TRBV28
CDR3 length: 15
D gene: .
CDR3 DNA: TGTGCCAGCAGCCCTCCGGGGGGCCTGGCAGATACGCAGTATTTT
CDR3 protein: CASSPPGGLADTQYF

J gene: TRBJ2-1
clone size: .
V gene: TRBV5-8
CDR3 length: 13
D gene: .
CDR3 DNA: TGTGCCAGCAGCTTGGGGGCAGTATTTGAGCAGTTCTTC
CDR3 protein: CASSLGAVFEQFF

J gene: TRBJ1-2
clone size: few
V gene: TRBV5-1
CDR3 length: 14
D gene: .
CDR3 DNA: TGCGCCAGCAGCTTGGACCGGGGAACCTATGGCTACACCTTC
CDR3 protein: CASSLDRGTYGYTF

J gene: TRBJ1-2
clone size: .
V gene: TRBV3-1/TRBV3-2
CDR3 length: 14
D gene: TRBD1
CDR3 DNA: TGTGCCAGCAGCCTTTCCCCAGGGGGTGGGGGCTACACCTTC
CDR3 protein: CASSLSPGGGGYTF

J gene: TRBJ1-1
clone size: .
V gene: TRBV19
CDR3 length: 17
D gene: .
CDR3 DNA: TGTGCCAGTAGTATTGGGGCCGACAGACCAACTAACACTGAAGCTTTCTTT
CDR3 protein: CASSIGADRPTNTEAFF

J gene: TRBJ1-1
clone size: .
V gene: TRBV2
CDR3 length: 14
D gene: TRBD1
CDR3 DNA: TGTGCCAGCACTACAGGACAGGAACCCGTGAAAGCTTTCTTT
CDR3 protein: CASTTGQEPVKAFF

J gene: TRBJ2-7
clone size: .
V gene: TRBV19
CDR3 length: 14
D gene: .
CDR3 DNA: TGTGCCAGTAGTATACGGGACAACTCCTACGAGCAGTACTTC
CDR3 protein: CASSIRDNSYEQYF

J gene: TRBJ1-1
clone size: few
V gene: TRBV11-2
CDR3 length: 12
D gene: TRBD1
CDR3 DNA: TGTGCCAGCAGTTCGACAGGGGGCAGAGCTTTCTTT
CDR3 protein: CASSSTGGRAFF

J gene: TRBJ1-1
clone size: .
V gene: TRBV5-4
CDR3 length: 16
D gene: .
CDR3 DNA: TGTGCCAGCAGCTCGCAGGGTACCCCCTACGGCACTGAAGCTTTCTTT
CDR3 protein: CASSSQGTPYGTEAFF

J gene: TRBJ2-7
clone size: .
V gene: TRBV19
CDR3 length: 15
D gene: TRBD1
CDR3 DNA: TGTGCCAGTAGTGTGGGACAGTCCAATCGGGACGAGCAGTACTTC
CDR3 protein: CASSVGQSNRDEQYF

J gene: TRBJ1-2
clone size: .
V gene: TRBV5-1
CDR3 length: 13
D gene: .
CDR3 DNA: TGCGCCAGCAGGCCAGACTCTAACTATGGCTACACCTTC
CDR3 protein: CASRPDSNYGYTF

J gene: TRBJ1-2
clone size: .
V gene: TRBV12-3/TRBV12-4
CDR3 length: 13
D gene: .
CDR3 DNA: TGTGCCAGCAGTATAAAGGGCAGCGGTGGCTACACCTTC
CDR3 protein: CASSIKGSGGYTF

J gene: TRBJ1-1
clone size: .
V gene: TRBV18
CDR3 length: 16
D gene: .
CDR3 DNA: TGTGCCAGCTCACGGGAGGCTGGGAAAGGGGCCACTGAAGCTTTCTTT
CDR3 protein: CASSREAGKGATEAFF

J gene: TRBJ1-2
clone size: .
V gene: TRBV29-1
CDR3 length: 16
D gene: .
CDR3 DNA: TGCAGCGTTGATTCGGGGGAAGGGGCTCCTGGATATGGCTACACCTTC
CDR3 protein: CSVDSGEGAPGYGYTF

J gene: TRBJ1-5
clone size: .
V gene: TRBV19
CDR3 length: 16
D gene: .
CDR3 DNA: TGTGCCAGTACCCTCTCCGGCCCGGGTTTTAATCAGCCCCAGCATTTT
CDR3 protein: CASTLSGPGFNQPQHF

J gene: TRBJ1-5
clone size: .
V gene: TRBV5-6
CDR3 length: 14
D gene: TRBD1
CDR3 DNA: TGTGCCAGCAGCCCGACAGGGTCTCTCGGGGCCCAGCATTTT
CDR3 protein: CASSPTGSLGAQHF

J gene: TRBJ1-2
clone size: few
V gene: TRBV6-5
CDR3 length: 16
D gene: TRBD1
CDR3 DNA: TGTGCCAGCAGTTACAGCAGGACAGGGGCCCACTATGGCTACACCTTC
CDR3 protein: CASSYSRTGAHYGYTF

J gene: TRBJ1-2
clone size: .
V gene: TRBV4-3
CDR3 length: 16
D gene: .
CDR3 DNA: TGCGCCAGCAGCCAAGCTAGGCATTGGACAGACTATGGCTACACCTTC
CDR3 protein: CASSQARHWTDYGYTF

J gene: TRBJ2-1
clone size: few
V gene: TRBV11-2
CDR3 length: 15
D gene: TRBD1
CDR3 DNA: TGTGCCAGCAGCCTGCGACAGGGGGAAAACCATGAGCAGTTCTTC
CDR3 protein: CASSLRQGENHEQFF

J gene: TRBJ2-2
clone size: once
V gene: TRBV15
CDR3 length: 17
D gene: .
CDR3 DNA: TGTGCCACCAGCAGAGTTCTCGGGAAATCAGATACCGGGGAGCTGTTTTTT
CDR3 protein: CATSRVLGKSDTGELFF

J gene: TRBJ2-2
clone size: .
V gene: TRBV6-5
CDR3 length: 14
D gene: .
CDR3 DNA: TGTGCCAGCAGAGGCCAGGGTAACACCGGGGAGCTGTTTTTT
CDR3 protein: CASRGQGNTGELFF

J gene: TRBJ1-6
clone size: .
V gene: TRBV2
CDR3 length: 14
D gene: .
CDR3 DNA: TGTGCCAGCAGTCTAAGCAGGGATAACTCACCCCTCCACTTT
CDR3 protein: CASSLSRDNSPLHF

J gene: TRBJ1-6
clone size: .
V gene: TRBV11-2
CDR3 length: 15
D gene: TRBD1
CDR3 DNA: TGTGCCAGCAGCGCCCCTACAGGGGGGAATTCACCCCTCCACTTT
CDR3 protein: CASSAPTGGNSPLHF

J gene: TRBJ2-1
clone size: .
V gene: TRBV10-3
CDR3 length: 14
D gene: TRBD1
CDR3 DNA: TGTGCCATCAGTGAGCCGCGACAGGGGAATGAGCAGTTCTTC
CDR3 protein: CAISEPRQGNEQFF

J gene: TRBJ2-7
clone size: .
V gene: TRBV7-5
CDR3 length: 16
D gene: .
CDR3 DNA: TGTGTCAGAAGCTTATGGAAGGACAGGGGGTCCTACGAGCAGTACTTC
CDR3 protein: CVRSLWKDRGSYEQYF

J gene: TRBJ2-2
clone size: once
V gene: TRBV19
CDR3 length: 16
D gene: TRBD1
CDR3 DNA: TGTGCCAGTAGTACCCCCGGGACAGGTGTCCCCGGGGAGCTGTTTTTT
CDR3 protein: CASSTPGTGVPGELFF